This is a list of T cell receptor delta chains from one sample in a study of Vδ1+ human thymocytes. TCRdb re-called the multiplex PCR reads via CATT. Of 25,000 to 30,000 delta-chain clones detected, 7.4% appear once; the ten largest clones hold 1%. The sequencing input was Vdelta1+ gamma-delta thymocytes from the thymus. The receptors stem from a girl less than two years old who had congenital heart surgery. Each CDR3 is given with its conserved first and last residue. Each record gives: D gene, J gene, V gene, clone size, CDR3 DNA, CDR3 protein. A D gene is named only where the DNA matches it firmly. Not all rows give a size; the values are once, few, many and, for expanded clones, a class.

>-|TRDJ1|TRDV1|-
TGTGCTCTTGGGGAAAGTCAGACCCGGGGACCCCCCCAGTACACCGACAAACTCATCTTT
CALGESQTRGPPQYTDKLIF
>TRDD3|TRDJ1|TRDV1|few
TGTGCTCTTGGGGAACCAATCCACTACTGGGGGATAACCGATAAACTCATCTTT
CALGEPIHYWGITDKLIF
>TRDD3|TRDJ1|TRDV1|few
TGTGCTCTTGGGGAACTTAGAGGCACTGGGGGTCCCACGTACACCGATAAACTCATCTTT
CALGELRGTGGPTYTDKLIF
>-|TRDJ1|TRDV1|-
TGTGCTCTTGGGGAACTCAATAGGATTCGGCCTACCCATCATACGACCACCGATAAACTCATCTTT
CALGELNRIRPTHHTTTDKLIF
>-|TRDJ1|TRDV1|few
TGTGCTCTTGGGGAACTTCGCGATACCGATAAACTCATCTTT
CALGELRDTDKLIF
>-|TRDJ1|TRDV1|-
TGTGCTCTTGGGGAAATAACTCCACTCAGGTTTTCGGCCGATAAACTCATCTTT
CALGEITPLRFSADKLIF
>-|TRDJ1|TRDV1|-
TGTGCTCTTGGGGAACTTACTCTGCTCTACACTGATAAACTCATCTTT
CALGELTLLYTDKLIF
>-|TRDJ1|TRDV1|-
TGTGCTCTTGGGGATCCTCCTACCCCTACTGGGTACACCGATAAACTCATCTTT
CALGDPPTPTGYTDKLIF
>TRDD3|TRDJ1|TRDV1|-
TGTGCTCTTGGGGAACGGCCTTCCTACTTTACTGGGGGATACATCAGAGGCGATAAACTCATCTTT
CALGERPSYFTGGYIRGDKLIF
>TRDD3|TRDJ1|TRDV1|few
TGTGCTCTTGGGGAACTATGCCTGGGGGATACGGGGCCCAACACCGATAAACTCATCTTT
CALGELCLGDTGPNTDKLIF
>-|TRDJ1|TRDV1|few
TGTGCTCTTGGGGAATCTTCTGGGCGGAGAGCACCAACCGATAAACTCATCTTT
CALGESSGRRAPTDKLIF
>-|TRDJ1|TRDV1|-
TGTGCTCTTCTCGATCCGTACACCGATAAACTCATCTTT
CALLDPYTDKLIF
>TRDD3|TRDJ3|TRDV2|few
TGCGCCTGTGACACTGTCTACTCGGTACTGGGGGATAATAAAGGCTCCTGGGACACCCGACAGATGTTTTTC
CACDTVYSVLGDNKGSWDTRQMFF
>TRDD2|TRDJ1|TRDV1|few
TGTGCTCTTGGGCTTCCTACCCCGTACCGTCCGTACACCGATAAACTCATCTTT
CALGLPTPYRPYTDKLIF
>TRDD3|TRDJ1|TRDV1|-
TGTGCTCTTGGGGATTCAATTCCGTGGGGGATACAGGCCGATAAACTCATCTTT
CALGDSIPWGIQADKLIF
>TRDD3|TRDJ1|TRDV2|few
TGTGCCTGTGCGTGTGCCTTCCTGTGTCGTTCGTACTGGGGGATACCGGTGGGCACCGATAAACTCATCTTT
CACACAFLCRSYWGIPVGTDKLIF
>TRDD3|TRDJ1|TRDV1|few
TGTGCTCTTGGGGAACGTCCCGTAGGCGGGGGATACCCACACACCGATAAACTCATCTTT
CALGERPVGGGYPHTDKLIF
>TRDD3|TRDJ1|TRDV1|few
TGTGCTCTTGGGGATTATTCTGGGGGATTTTCCGATAAACTCATCTTT
CALGDYSGGFSDKLIF
>-|TRDJ1|TRDV1|-
TGTGCTCTTGGGGAACTAAGTCGGCTACCCACCGCCTGGGAACTCATCTTT
CALGELSRLPTAWELIF
>TRDD3|TRDJ1|TRDV1|few
TGTGCTCTTGGGGAACTAGAGGTTCTGGGGGACTACACCGATAAACTCATCTTT
CALGELEVLGDYTDKLIF
>TRDD3|TRDJ1|TRDV1|few
TGTGCTCTTGGGGAACTGTTCATTATGGGGTTCCGTACTGGGGAGGATAAACTCATCTTT
CALGELFIMGFRTGEDKLIF
>TRDD3|TRDJ1|TRDV1|-
TGTGCTCTTGGGGAGGTTAGTAACAGTCTGGGGGATCGGGGCACCGATAAACTCATCTTT
CALGEVSNSLGDRGTDKLIF
>-|TRDJ3|TRDV2|-
TGTGCCTGTGACACCGGAACGGACTCGATGGACACCCGACAGATGTTTTTC
CACDTGTDSMDTRQMFF
>TRDD3|TRDJ1|TRDV1|few
TGTGCTCTCAACCACTGGGGGACTGACACCGATAAACTCATCTTT
CALNHWGTDTDKLIF
>TRDD3|TRDJ1|TRDV1|few
TGTGCTCTTGGGGGATTTGGGGGATATTTGGCTACGACCGATAAACTCATCTTT
CALGGFGGYLATTDKLIF
>-|TRDJ1|TRDV1|few
TGTGCTCTTGGGGAAAGGTGTATAGGGGGAGCTCCCGATAAACTCATCTTT
CALGERCIGGAPDKLIF
>TRDD3|TRDJ1|TRDV1|few
TGTGCTCTTGGGGAACCTTCCCGCGAATACTGGGGGATACGCGTATCCCGATACGGCAAACTCATCTTT
CALGEPSREYWGIRVSRYGKLIF
>-|TRDJ1|TRDV3|-
TGTGCCCTACCCTTAAAGCCCGTAACGAGACCGTACACCGATAAACTCATCTTT
CALPLKPVTRPYTDKLIF
>TRDD3|TRDJ1|TRDV1|-
TGTGCTCTTGGGGAAGAGTCTACGGGGTACTGGGGGATAAGCGACACCGATAAACTCATCTTT
CALGEESTGYWGISDTDKLIF
>TRDD3|TRDJ1|TRDV1|few
TGTGCTCTTGGGAACTCCCCTAAGAAGGGACTGGGGGATACGCTGCCCTACACCGATAAACTCATCTTT
CALGNSPKKGLGDTLPYTDKLIF
>TRDD3|TRDJ1|TRDV1|-
TGTGCTCTTGGGGAATCTACTCCAACTGGGGTCGGCGATAAACTCATCTTT
CALGESTPTGVGDKLIF
>TRDD3|TRDJ1|TRDV1|few
TGTGCTCTTGGGGAACTCCCCGCCCTTCTTAATTGGGGGATACCCGATAAACTCATCTTT
CALGELPALLNWGIPDKLIF
>-|TRDJ1|TRDV1|-
TGTGCTCTTGGGGAACTAATTGGGGGCTTCCCCTACGCCGATAAACTCATCTTT
CALGELIGGFPYADKLIF
>TRDD3|TRDJ1|TRDV1|-
TGTGCTCTTGGGGACGCTCGGGCCTCTGGGGGACCAGGGGACTACAAACTCATCTTT
CALGDARASGGPGDYKLIF
>-|TRDJ1|TRDV1|-
TGTGCTCTTGGGGAACCCCCGTACACCGATAAACTCATCTTT
CALGEPPYTDKLIF
>TRDD3|TRDJ1|TRDV1|-
TGTGCTCTTGGGGAACTATTCCCGCGCCGGTACTGGGGATACCGTACCGATAAACTCATCTTT
CALGELFPRRYWGYRTDKLIF
>-|TRDJ3|TRAV29/DV5|-
TGTGCAGCAAGCGATAGGGACACCCGACAGACGTTTTTC
CAASDRDTRQTFF
>-|TRDJ1|TRDV2|few
TGTGCCCGTGTTACCCGCCCATCCGATAAACTCATCTTT
CARVTRPSDKLIF
>TRDD3|TRDJ1|TRDV1|-
TGTGCTCTTGGGGAAGTCCCAGTCAACTGGGGGACGCCCCAGTACACCGATAAACTCATCTTT
CALGEVPVNWGTPQYTDKLIF
>TRDD3|TRDJ1|TRDV1|-
TGTGCTCTGAATTTAAGGCTGGGGGGTTTCCCGGTTGGTAAACTCATCTTT
CALNLRLGGFPVGKLIF
>TRDD2|TRDJ1|TRDV1|-
TGTGCTCTTGGGGCCCCGTCTTCCTACATACGTCAGACAAATAAACCCATCTTT
CALGAPSSYIRQTNKPIF
>TRDD3|TRDJ1|TRDV1|few
TGTGCTCTTGGGGTCAGATTCGGGTTGGGGGATACGCGTATATCCACCGATAAACTCATCTTT
CALGVRFGLGDTRISTDKLIF
>TRDD3|TRDJ1|TRDV1|-
TGTGCTCTTGGGGAAGTCCCTTCCTACCGGCATACTGGGGGATACGCAGCGCGGCTCATCTTT
CALGEVPSYRHTGGYAARLIF
>-|TRDJ1|TRDV1|few
TGTGCTCTTGGGGACAATGTGTACACCGATAAACTCATCTTT
CALGDNVYTDKLIF
>-|TRDJ1|TRDV1|-
TGTGCTCTTGGGGACCGGGTTCCTCCGCCTAAACTCATCTTT
CALGDRVPPPKLIF
>-|TRDJ1|TRDV1|few
TGTGCTCTTGGGGCAAGAATACCTTCCTACGTTGTACTGGGGGCCAACTCAGACGATAAACTCATCTTT
CALGARIPSYVVLGANSDDKLIF
>-|TRDJ1|TRDV1|few
TGTGCTCTTGGGGAACCCCTTTCGGAACTCATCTTT
CALGEPLSELIF
>-|TRDJ1|TRDV1|-
TGTGCTCTTGGGGATCTCTTTCCAACCGTGGGAATGAGGATCTACACCGATAAACTCATCTTT
CALGDLFPTVGMRIYTDKLIF
>TRDD3|TRDJ1|TRDV1|-
TGTGCTCTTGGGGAACTCGGCCTCCTAACACCTGGGGGATACGGGATGGAAGAGGAAACCGATAAACTCATCTTT
CALGELGLLTPGGYGMEEETDKLIF
>TRDD3|TRDJ1|TRDV1|-
TGTGCTCTTGGGGAACTCGGGAATCAGGGGACTGGGGGATACGCGTGTAACTACACCGATAAACTCATCTTT
CALGELGNQGTGGYACNYTDKLIF
>TRDD3|TRDJ1|TRDV1|-
TGTGCTCTTGGGGGTTCCCCTGCTACTTACTGGGGGATACGCCGGGCCGATAAACTCATCTTT
CALGGSPATYWGIRRADKLIF
>TRDD3|TRDJ1|TRAV29/DV5|-
TGTGCAGCAAGCGACCAACCTCCCGACTGGGGGGATACGAACACCGATAAACTCATCTTT
CAASDQPPDWGDTNTDKLIF
>-|TRDJ1|TRDV1|few
TGTGCTCTTGGGTTCTTCAACACCGATAAACTCATCTTT
CALGFFNTDKLIF
>TRDD3|TRDJ1|TRDV2|-
TGTGCCTGTGCCTACCGTACTGAGGGATACGCCGTTGAAACGTACACCGATAAACTCATCTTT
CACAYRTEGYAVETYTDKLIF